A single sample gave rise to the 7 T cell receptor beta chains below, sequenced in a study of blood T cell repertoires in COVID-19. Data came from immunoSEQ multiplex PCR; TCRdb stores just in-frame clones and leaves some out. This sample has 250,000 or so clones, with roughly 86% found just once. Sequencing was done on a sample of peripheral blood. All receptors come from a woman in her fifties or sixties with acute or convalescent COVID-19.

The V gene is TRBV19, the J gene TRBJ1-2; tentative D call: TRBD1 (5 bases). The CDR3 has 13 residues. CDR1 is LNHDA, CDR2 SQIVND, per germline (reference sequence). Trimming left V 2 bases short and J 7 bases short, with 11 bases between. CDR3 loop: CASSIWSQGGYTF. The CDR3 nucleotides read TGTGCCAGTAGTATATGGAGTCAGGGTGGCTACACCTTC.

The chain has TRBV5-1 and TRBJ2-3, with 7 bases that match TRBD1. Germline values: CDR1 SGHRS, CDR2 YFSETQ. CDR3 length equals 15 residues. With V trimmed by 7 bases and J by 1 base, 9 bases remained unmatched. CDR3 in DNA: TGCGCCAGCTGTACGACAGGGTTAGGCACAGATACGCAGTATTTT. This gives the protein CASCTTGLGTDTQYF.

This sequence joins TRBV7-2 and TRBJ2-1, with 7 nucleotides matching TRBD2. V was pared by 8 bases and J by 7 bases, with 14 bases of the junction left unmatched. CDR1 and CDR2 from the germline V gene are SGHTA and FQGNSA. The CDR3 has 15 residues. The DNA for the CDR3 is TGTGCCAGCGGGCCGACTAGCCCAAGGGCGAATGAGCAGTTCTTC. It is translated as CASGPTSPRANEQFF.

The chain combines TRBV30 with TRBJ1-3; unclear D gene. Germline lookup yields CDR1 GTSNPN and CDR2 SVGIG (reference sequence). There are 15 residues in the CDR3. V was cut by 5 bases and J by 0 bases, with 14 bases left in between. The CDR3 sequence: CAWFADTPSGNTIYF. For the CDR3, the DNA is TGTGCCTGGTTCGCAGATACCCCCTCTGGAAACACCATATATTTT.

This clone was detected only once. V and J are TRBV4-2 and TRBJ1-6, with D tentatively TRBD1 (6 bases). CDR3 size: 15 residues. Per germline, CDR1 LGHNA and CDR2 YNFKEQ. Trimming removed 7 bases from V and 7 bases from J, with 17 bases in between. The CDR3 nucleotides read TGTGCCAGCACCAAAGCCAGGGGCGACAATTCACCCCTCCACTTT. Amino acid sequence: CASTKARGDNSPLHF.

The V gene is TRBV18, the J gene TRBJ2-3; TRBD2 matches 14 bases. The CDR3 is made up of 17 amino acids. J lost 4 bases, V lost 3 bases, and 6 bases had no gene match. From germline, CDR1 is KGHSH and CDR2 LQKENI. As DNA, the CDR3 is TGTGCCAGCTCACCGTTGGGACTAGCGGGAGCGGCAGATACGCAGTATTTT. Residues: CASSPLGLAGAADTQYF.

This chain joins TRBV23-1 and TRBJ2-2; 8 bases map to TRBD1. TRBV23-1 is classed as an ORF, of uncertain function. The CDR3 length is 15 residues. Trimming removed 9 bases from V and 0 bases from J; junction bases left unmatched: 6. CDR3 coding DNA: TGCGCCAGAGTTAACAGGGGGTCGAACACCGGGGAGCTGTTTTTT. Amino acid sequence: CARVNRGSNTGELFF.